Shown below are 16 T cell receptor beta chains from a single sample sequenced in a study of cytomegalovirus exposure and HLA in healthy donors. The PCR contained 60 Vbeta and 13 Jbeta primers. Clones were sequenced by immunoSEQ multiplex PCR, and TCRdb holds only the in-frame ones, with some missing. The table lists about 180,000 clones, around 80% of them singletons. Sequencing was performed on PBMCs. These receptors all stem from a woman in her sixties or seventies in good health and CMV-seropositive.

This clone has just one count. The chain links TRBV29-1 to TRBJ2-5; 9 bases agree with TRBD1. The junction had 9 bases not matched to a gene; V was cut back by 8 bases and J by 5 bases. The CDR3 is 13 residues long. CDR1 and CDR2 from the germline V gene are SQVTM and ANQGSEA. The CDR3 DNA follows: TGCAGCACCCTCACAGGGGGCCTGGAGACCCAGTACTTC. Protein: CSTLTGGLETQYF.

The V and J genes are TRBV30 and TRBJ2-1; 9 bases line up with TRBD2. Germline V CDR1 and CDR2: GTSNPN, SVGIG (reference sequence). After removal of 0 bases from V and 7 bases from J, the junction contained 7 bases not matched to a gene. The CDR3 runs 15 residues. CDR3 amino acids: CAWSVWASGENEQFF. The CDR3 DNA reads TGTGCCTGGAGTGTATGGGCTAGCGGGGAGAATGAGCAGTTCTTC. Full variable domain (remainder filled in from reference TRBV30 and TRBJ2-1): SQTIHQWPATLVQPVGSPLSLECTVEGTSNPNLYWYRQAAGRGLQLLFYSVGIGQISSEVPQNLSASRPQDRQFILSSKKLLLSDSGFYLCAWSVWASGENEQFFGPGTRLTVL.

This chain links TRBV6-6 with TRBJ1-2; TRBD1 might be the D (5 bases). Trimming removed 0 bases from V and 8 bases from J, with 13 bases in between. CDR1 MNHNY and CDR2 SVGAGI come from the germline V gene (reference sequence). This CDR3 contains 14 residues. The CDR3 here is CASSYSDGSGGYTF. As DNA, the CDR3 is TGTGCCAGCAGTTACTCGGACGGATCAGGGGGCTACACCTTC.

The chain recombines TRBV19 with TRBJ2-7; D unresolved. This CDR3 has 13 amino acids. The germline V and J ends were trimmed by 3 bases and 6 bases, with 12 bases remaining between them. Germline CDR1 LNHDA, CDR2 SQIVND (reference sequence). In DNA, the CDR3 is TGTGCCAGTAGTATCTCGACTGGCGGCGAGCAGTACTTC. Translating it yields CASSISTGGEQYF.

The V and J genes are TRBV7-8 and TRBJ2-1; 8 bases agree with TRBD1. The V and J ends lost 1 base and 3 bases, in that order; junction bases with no gene match: 2. The germline V gene encodes CDR1 SGHVS and CDR2 FQNEAQ. CDR3 size: 15 residues. The CDR3 sequence: CASSLGDRNYNEQFF. The CDR3 DNA sequence: TGTGCCAGCAGCTTAGGGGACAGGAACTACAATGAGCAGTTCTTC.

Concerning this clone itself: This sample also contains other DNA sequences that code for the same CDR3. The V and J genes are TRBV18 and TRBJ1-2; 7 bases agree with TRBD1. V trimming: 2 bases; J trimming: 3 bases; junction bases outside the gene matches: 0. The CDR3 loop spans 13 amino acids. In germline, CDR1 is KGHSH, CDR2 LQKENI. CDR3 coding DNA: TGTGCCAGCTCACCAGACAGGGACTATGGCTACACCTTC. As protein: CASSPDRDYGYTF.

The chain combines TRBV5-5 with TRBJ2-7; 9 bases align to TRBD1. The V gene's germline CDR1 is SGHKS and CDR2 YYEKEE (reference sequence). This CDR3 comprises 14 residues. Germline trimming cut 4 bases from V and 3 bases from J; bases unmatched to any gene: 5. The CDR3 here is CASSLGQGNYEQYF. As DNA, the CDR3 is TGTGCCAGCAGCCTGGGACAGGGAAACTACGAGCAGTACTTC.

The chain employs TRBV5-1 and TRBJ2-7, with 8 bases identical to TRBD2. Trimming took 7 bases from V and 2 from J; bases not matched to a gene: 11. This CDR3 is 15 amino acids long. CDR1 SGHRS and CDR2 YFSETQ come from the germline V gene. CDR3 sequence reads: CASHEPTSGTYEQYF. The CDR3 DNA reads TGCGCCAGCCATGAGCCTACTAGCGGTACCTACGAGCAGTACTTC.

In DNA form, the CDR3 reads TGCGCCAGCAGCTCCCAAGTGACTAGCGGGAGTACGGGCACAGATACGCAGTATTTT. Protein: CASSSQVTSGSTGTDTQYF. The J gene is TRBJ2-3, the V gene TRBV5-1; 12 positions agree with TRBD2. Germline CDR1 SGHRS, CDR2 YFSETQ. The CDR3 runs to 19 residues. V was clipped by 3 bases and J by 1 base; unmatched bases: 12.

This sequence joins TRBV4-1 and TRBJ1-1; D is perhaps TRBD1 (5 bases). The CDR3 extends over 14 amino acids. V lost 1 base and J 6 bases, leaving 12 bases between the germline ends. Per germline, CDR1 MGHRA and CDR2 YSYEKL. CDR3 nucleotides: TGCGCCAGCAGCCAAGCCAGGAGGGGCCCTGAAGCTTTCTTT. Translating it yields CASSQARRGPEAFF.

CDR3 DNA sequence: TGTGCCAGCAGCTATGCGAGTAAAAAACTGTTTTTT. The encoded protein is CASSYASKKLFF. The chain couples TRBV5-6 to TRBJ1-4; D not resolved. CDR3 size: 12 residues. V was cut by 3 bases and J by 9 bases, with 9 bases left in between. Looked up from germline, CDR1 is SGHDT and CDR2 is YYEEEE.

The chain carries TRBV9 and TRBJ2-2, with a possible D match to TRBD1 (5 bases). The ends were cut back, 0 bases at V and 6 bases at J, with 12 bases in the middle. Germline V gene data show CDR1 as SGDLS and CDR2 as YYNGEE. The CDR3 is 15 residues long. CDR3 residues: CASSVGTGTAGELFF. CDR3 DNA sequence: TGTGCCAGCAGCGTAGGAACAGGAACAGCCGGGGAGCTGTTTTTT.

V usage is TRBV4-2 and J usage is TRBJ1-2, with 8 bases that match TRBD1. CDR1 is LGHNA and CDR2 is YNFKEQ in the germline V gene. V trimming: 1 base; J trimming: 2 bases; junction bases outside the gene matches: 9. The CDR3 runs to 17 residues. CDR3 in DNA: TGTGCCAGCAGCCAAGGGGGAGGACAGGGAAGAAACTATGGCTACACCTTC. Protein product: CASSQGGGQGRNYGYTF.

Notes on this clone: The sample contains more than one DNA sequence encoding this CDR3. The chain joins TRBV28 to TRBJ1-5, with no clear D. Trimming removed 6 bases from V and 3 bases from J, with 12 bases in between. The CDR3 loop spans 14 amino acids. Germline assignment: CDR1 MDHEN and CDR2 SYDVKM. In DNA form, the CDR3 reads TGTGCCAGCAGCCCCCTCAGGTTCAATCAGCCCCAGCATTTT. Residues: CASSPLRFNQPQHF.

V and J are TRBV6-5 and TRBJ2-1, with 11 bases fitting TRBD2. The CDR3 length is 15 residues. The germline gives CDR1 MNHEY, CDR2 SVGAGI. Trimming removed 6 bases from V and 7 bases from J; junction bases left unmatched: 8. The CDR3 bases are TGTGCCAGCAGGGTAGCGGGAGGGCCTAGGAATGAGCAGTTCTTC. Protein product: CASRVAGGPRNEQFF.

The chain employs TRBV6-6 and TRBJ2-5; a possible D gene is TRBD2 (7 bases). CDR1 and CDR2 (germline): MNHNY, SVGAGI (reference sequence). CDR3 size: 16 residues. V was cut by 2 bases and J by 0 bases, with 13 bases left in between. Here the CDR3 reads CASSYQGGGYQETQYF. The CDR3 nucleotides are TGTGCCAGCAGTTACCAGGGAGGGGGGTACCAAGAGACCCAGTACTTC.